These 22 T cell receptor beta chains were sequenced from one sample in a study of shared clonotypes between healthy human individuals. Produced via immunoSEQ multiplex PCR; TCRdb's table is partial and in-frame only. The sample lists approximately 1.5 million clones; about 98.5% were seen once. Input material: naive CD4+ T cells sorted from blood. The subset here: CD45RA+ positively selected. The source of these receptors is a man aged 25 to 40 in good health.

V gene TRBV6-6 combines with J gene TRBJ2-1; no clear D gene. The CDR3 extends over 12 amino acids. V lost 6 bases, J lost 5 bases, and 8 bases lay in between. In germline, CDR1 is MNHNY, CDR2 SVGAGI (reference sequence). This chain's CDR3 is CASRPPNNEQFF. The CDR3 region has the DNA TGTGCCAGCAGACCCCCCAACAATGAGCAGTTCTTC.

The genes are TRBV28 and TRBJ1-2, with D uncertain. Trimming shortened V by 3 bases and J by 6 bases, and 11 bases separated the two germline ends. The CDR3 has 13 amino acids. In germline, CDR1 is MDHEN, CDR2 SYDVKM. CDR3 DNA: TGTGCCAGCAGTTTCTTGGGAGCAGATGGCTACACCTTC. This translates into CASSFLGADGYTF.

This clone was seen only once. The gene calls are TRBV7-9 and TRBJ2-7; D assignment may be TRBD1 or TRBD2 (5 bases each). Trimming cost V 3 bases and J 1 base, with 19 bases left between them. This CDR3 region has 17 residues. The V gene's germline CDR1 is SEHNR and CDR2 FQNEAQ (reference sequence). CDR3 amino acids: CASSFPRGVAGSYEQYF. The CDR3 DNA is TGTGCCAGCAGCTTTCCCCGAGGGGTGGCAGGGTCCTACGAGCAGTACTTC.

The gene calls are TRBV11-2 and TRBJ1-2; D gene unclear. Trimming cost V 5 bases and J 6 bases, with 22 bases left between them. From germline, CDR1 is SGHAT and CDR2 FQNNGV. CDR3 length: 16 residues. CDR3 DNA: TGTGCCAGCAGCCCACTTACCGGCAAACTCCACCATGGCTACACCTTC. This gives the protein CASSPLTGKLHHGYTF.

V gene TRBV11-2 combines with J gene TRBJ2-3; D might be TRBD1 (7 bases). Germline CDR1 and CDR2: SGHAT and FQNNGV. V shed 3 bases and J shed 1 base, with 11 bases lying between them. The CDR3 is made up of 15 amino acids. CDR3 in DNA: TGTGCCAGCAGCTTGGGCGGGACAGGCACAGATACGCAGTATTTT. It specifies CASSLGGTGTDTQYF.

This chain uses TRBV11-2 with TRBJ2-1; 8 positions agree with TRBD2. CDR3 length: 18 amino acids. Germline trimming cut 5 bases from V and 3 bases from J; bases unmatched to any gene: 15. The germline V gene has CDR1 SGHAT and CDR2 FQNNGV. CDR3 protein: CASSGLGGLGRSYNEQFF. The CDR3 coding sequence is TGTGCCAGCAGCGGTTTGGGGGGACTAGGACGTAGCTACAATGAGCAGTTCTTC.

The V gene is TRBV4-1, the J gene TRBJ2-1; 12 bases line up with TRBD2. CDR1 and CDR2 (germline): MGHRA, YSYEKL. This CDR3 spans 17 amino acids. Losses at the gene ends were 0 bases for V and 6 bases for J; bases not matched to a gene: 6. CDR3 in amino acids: CASSQDRLAGELNEQFF. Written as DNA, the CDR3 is TGCGCCAGCAGCCAAGATAGACTAGCGGGAGAACTCAATGAGCAGTTCTTC.

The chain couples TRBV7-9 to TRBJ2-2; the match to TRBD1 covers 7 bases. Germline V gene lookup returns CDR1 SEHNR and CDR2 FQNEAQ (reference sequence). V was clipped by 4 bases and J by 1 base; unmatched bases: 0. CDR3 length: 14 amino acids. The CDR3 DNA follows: TGTGCCAGCAGCTGGACAGGGAACACCGGGGAGCTGTTTTTT. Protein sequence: CASSWTGNTGELFF.

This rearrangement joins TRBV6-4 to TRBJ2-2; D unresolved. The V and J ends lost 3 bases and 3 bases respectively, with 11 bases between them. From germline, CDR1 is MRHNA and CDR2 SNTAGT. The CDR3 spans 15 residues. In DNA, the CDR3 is TGTGCCAGCAGTGAGGGTCTCGGGTACACCGGGGAGCTGTTTTTT. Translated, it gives CASSEGLGYTGELFF.

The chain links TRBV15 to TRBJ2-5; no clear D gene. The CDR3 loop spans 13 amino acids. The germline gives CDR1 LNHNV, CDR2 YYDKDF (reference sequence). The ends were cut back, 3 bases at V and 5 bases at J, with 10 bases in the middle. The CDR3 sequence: CATSSRTGETQYF. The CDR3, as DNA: TGTGCCACCAGCAGTCGCACCGGGGAGACCCAGTACTTC. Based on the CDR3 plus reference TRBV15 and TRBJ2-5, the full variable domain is DAMVIQNPRYQVTQFGKPVTLSCSQTLNHNVMYWYQQKSSQAPKLLFHYYDKDFNNEADTPDNFQSRRPNTSFCFLDIRSPGLGDTAMYLCATSSRTGETQYFGPGTRLLVL.

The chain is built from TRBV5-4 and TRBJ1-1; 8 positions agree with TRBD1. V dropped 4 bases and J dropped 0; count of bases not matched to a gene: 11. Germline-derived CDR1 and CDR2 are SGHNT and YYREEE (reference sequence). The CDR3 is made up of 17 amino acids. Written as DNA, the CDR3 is TGTGCCAGCAGCCTAGGACAGGGATACGTTATGAACACTGAAGCTTTCTTT. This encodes CASSLGQGYVMNTEAFF.

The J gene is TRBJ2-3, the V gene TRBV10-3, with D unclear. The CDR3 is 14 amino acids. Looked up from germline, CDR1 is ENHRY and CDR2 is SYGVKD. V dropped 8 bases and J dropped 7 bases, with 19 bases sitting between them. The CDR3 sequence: CAIAWPGGGNTQYF. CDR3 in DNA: TGTGCCATCGCCTGGCCCGGCGGTGGGAATACGCAGTATTTT.

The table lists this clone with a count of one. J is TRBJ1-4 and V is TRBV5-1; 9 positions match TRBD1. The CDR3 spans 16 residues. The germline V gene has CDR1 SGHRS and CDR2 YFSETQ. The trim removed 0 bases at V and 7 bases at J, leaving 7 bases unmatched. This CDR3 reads CASSLVTGGLGEKLFF. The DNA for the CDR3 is TGCGCCAGCAGCTTGGTGACAGGGGGTTTAGGTGAAAAACTGTTTTTT. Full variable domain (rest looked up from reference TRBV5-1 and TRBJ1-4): KAGVTQTPRYLIKTRGQQVTLSCSPISGHRSVSWYQQTPGQGLQFLFEYFSETQRNKGNFPGRFSGRQFSNSRSEMNVSTLELGDSALYLCASSLVTGGLGEKLFFGSGTQLSVL.

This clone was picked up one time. The CDR3 loop reads CASSDSDRESNQPQHF. The CDR3 region has the DNA TGTGCCAGCAGTGACTCCGACAGGGAGAGCAATCAGCCCCAGCATTTT. The J gene is TRBJ1-5, the V gene TRBV25-1; 7 bases match TRBD1. CDR3 length: 16 amino acids. V was pared by 3 bases and J by 1 base, with 6 bases of the junction left unmatched. Per germline, CDR1 MGHDK and CDR2 SYGVNS.

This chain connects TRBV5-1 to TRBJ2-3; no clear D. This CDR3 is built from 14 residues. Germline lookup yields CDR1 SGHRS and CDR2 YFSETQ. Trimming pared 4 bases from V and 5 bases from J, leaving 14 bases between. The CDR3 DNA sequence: TGCGCCAGCAGCCCCAAGGGCTTTCAAGATACGCAGTATTTT. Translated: CASSPKGFQDTQYF.

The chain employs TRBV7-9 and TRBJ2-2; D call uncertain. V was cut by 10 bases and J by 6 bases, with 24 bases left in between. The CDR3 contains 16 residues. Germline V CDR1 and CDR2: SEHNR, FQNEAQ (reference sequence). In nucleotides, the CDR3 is TGTGCCACATCTATAAGACCGGGCTCTGTTGCCGGGGAGCTGTTTTTT. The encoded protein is CATSIRPGSVAGELFF.

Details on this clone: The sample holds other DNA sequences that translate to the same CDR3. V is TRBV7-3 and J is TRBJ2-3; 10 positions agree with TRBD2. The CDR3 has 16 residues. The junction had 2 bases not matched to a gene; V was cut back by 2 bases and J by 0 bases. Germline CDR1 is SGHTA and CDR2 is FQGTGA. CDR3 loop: CASSLSAGGSTDTQYF. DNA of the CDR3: TGTGCCAGCAGCTTATCAGCGGGAGGGAGCACAGATACGCAGTATTTT.

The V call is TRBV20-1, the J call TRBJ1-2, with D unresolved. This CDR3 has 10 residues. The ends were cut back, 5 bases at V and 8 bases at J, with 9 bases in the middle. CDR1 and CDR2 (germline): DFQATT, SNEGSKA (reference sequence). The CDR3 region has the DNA TGCAGTGCTGCGTCGGGCGGCTACACCTTC. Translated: CSAASGGYTF.

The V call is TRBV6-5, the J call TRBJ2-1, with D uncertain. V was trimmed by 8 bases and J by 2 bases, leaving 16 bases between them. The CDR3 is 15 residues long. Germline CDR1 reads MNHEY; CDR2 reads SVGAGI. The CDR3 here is CASHMAEVTYNEQFF. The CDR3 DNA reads TGTGCCAGCCACATGGCCGAGGTAACCTACAATGAGCAGTTCTTC.

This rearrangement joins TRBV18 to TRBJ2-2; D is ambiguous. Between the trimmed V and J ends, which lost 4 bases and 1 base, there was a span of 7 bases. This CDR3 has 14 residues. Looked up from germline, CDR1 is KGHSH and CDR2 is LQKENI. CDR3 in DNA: TGTGCCAGCTCACTACGACGGAACACCGGGGAGCTGTTTTTT. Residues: CASSLRRNTGELFF.

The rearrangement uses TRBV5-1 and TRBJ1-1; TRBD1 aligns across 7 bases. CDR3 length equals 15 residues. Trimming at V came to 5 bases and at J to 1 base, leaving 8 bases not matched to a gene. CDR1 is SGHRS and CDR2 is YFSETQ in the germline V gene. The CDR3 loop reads CASRSGQVGNTEAFF. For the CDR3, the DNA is TGCGCCAGCAGAAGCGGACAGGTTGGGAACACTGAAGCTTTCTTT. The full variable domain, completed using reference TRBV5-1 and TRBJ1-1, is KAGVTQTPRYLIKTRGQQVTLSCSPISGHRSVSWYQQTPGQGLQFLFEYFSETQRNKGNFPGRFSGRQFSNSRSEMNVSTLELGDSALYLCASRSGQVGNTEAFFGQGTRLTVV.

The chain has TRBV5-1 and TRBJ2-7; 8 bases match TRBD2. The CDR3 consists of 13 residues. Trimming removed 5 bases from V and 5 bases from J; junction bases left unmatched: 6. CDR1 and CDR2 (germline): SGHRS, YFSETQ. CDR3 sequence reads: CASRGSGIHEQYF. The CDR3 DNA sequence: TGCGCCAGCAGGGGTAGCGGGATCCACGAGCAGTACTTC.